This TCR beta chain was identified during a study of CD8+ T cells in alopecia areata. For the study at large: A 6-month period off drug followed tofacitinib, which lasted 6 to 18 months. Study-wide findings and caveats: Higher clonality was seen in lesional scalp than in normal scalp, especially in alopecia totalis/universalis. Scalp specimens additionally yield sequences from normal skin's resident alphabeta T cells.

The study team obtained lesional scalp punch biopsies and peripheral blood from alopecia areata patients. Following RNA extraction, reverse transcription yielded cDNA that acted as the sequencing template. Method: immunoSEQ multiplex PCR; TCRdb's copy keeps in-frame clones and lacks some. The sample includes approximately 6,700 clones, 50% to 75% of them seen just once. This clone was seen more than once but under ten times. The target antigen is unknown. V gave up 5 bases and J gave up 8 bases; unmatched junction bases: 7. Germline loops: CDR1 SGHTA, CDR2 FQGNSA. The CDR3 totals 14 residues. The TCR originated in a human donor with alopecia areata. This chain connects TRBV7-2 to TRBJ1-3; TRBD1 aligns across 9 bases. This sample comprised skin, obtained at week 0. The CDR3 DNA reads TGTGCCAGCAGCGAGGGGACAGGGCGAGACACCATATATTTT. The encoded protein is CASSEGTGRDTIYF.